The rows below give T cell receptor beta chains drawn from one sample of a study of T cells in Graves' hyperthyroidism and ophthalmopathy. TCRdb analysed the multiplex PCR reads with MiXCR anew, one entry per CDR3 protein. In the table there are 300,000 or so distinct CDR3 sequences, roughly 18% of which are singletons. The sample was blood. All receptors come from a woman aged 50 to 60 with Graves' hyperthyroidism. Each CDR3 is given with its conserved first and last residue. D genes are given only for firm matches. Some rows have no size entry. The others give once, few or many, or a class for an expanded clone.

>.|16|TRBJ1-3|.|TRBV20-1
TGCAGTGCTAGGGAGCCCAGGGGCTACTCTGGAAACACCATATATTTT
CSAREPRGYSGNTIYF
>.|14|TRBJ1-1|few|TRBV20-1
TGCAGTGCCCAAAAGGGAGCCGGCGACACTGAAGCTTTCTTT
CSAQKGAGDTEAFF
>.|15|TRBJ1-5|many|TRBV12-3/TRBV12-4
TGTGCCAGCAGTACGGACGGGTATAGCAATCAGCCCCAGCATTTT
CASSTDGYSNQPQHF
>TRBD1|13|TRBJ1-5|.|TRBV20-1
TGCAGTGCTAGGGACAGGGGGAGTCAGCCCCAGCATTTT
CSARDRGSQPQHF
>TRBD2|17|TRBJ2-1|.|TRBV9
TGTGCCAGCAGCGTAGTGGGCAGCGGGGGGACCTACAATGAGCAGTTCTTC
CASSVVGSGGTYNEQFF
>TRBD1|12|TRBJ1-2|many|TRBV28
TGTGCCAGCCGATCGACAGGGACCGGCTACACCTTC
CASRSTGTGYTF
>.|13|TRBJ2-1|few|TRBV20-1
TGCAGTGCTCCGCGGACTGACTACAATGAGCAGTTCTTC
CSAPRTDYNEQFF
>.|13|TRBJ2-1|many|TRBV28
TGTGCCAGCAGTTCAGAGGACTACAATGAGCAGTTCTTC
CASSSEDYNEQFF
>.|15|TRBJ1-3|few|TRBV5-5
TGTGCCAGCAGCCACAGGACCGCTTCTGGAAACACCATATATTTT
CASSHRTASGNTIYF
>TRBD2|13|TRBJ2-7|few|TRBV20-1
TGCAGTGCTAGAGTAGCGGGAGGGGTTGAGCAGTACTTC
CSARVAGGVEQYF
>TRBD2|15|TRBJ2-1|many|TRBV11-3
TGTGCCAGCAGCTCGAAGACTAGCGGTAGTGGTGAGCAGTTCTTC
CASSSKTSGSGEQFF
>.|16|TRBJ1-6|few|TRBV2
TGTGCCAGCAGTGAAGCGGCAGGGACCGATAATTCACCCCTCCACTTT
CASSEAAGTDNSPLHF
>.|17|TRBJ2-7|.|TRBV28
TGTGCCAGCATCCCCACCGCTGGAGGCTACTTGACCTACGAGCAGTACTTC
CASIPTAGGYLTYEQYF
>TRBD1|13|TRBJ1-1|.|TRBV29-1
TGCAGCGTTGAAAGGGACAGGGGACCTGAAGCTTTCTTT
CSVERDRGPEAFF
>.|18|TRBJ2-2|.|TRBV4-1
TGCGCCAGCAGCCACCCCCGGGTAGGGGGGAAAAGGAACGGGGAGCTGTTTTTT
CASSHPRVGGKRNGELFF
>.|15|TRBJ2-5|.|TRBV6-2/TRBV6-3
TGTGCCAGCACCACGCCCTTAGGGACCGATGGGACCCAGTACTTC
CASTTPLGTDGTQYF
>.|17|TRBJ1-3|.|TRBV15
TGTGCCACCAGCAGAGCCAGGGCGGAGGACTCTGGAAACACCATATATTTT
CATSRARAEDSGNTIYF
>.|14|TRBJ1-2|many|TRBV2
TGTGCCAGCAGTGTGCCCGGTCAGGACTATGGCTACACCTTC
CASSVPGQDYGYTF
>.|14|TRBJ2-4|.|TRBV13
TGTGCCAGCAGCTTAGCGCAGGGGCAAAACATTCAGTACTTC
CASSLAQGQNIQYF
>.|16|TRBJ2-1|.|TRBV5-1
TGCGCCAGCAGCAAGCCCGGGGGCGGGAGTGGGAATGAGCAGTTCTTC
CASSKPGGGSGNEQFF
>.|15|TRBJ2-1|many|TRBV3-1
TGTGCCAGCAGCCAAGATCGGGGCGGCTACAATGAGCAGTTCTTC
CASSQDRGGYNEQFF
>.|12|TRBJ1-5|.|TRBV2
TGTGCCAGCAGTGAAGGGACGCAGCCCCAGCATTTT
CASSEGTQPQHF
>TRBD1|15|TRBJ1-2|.|TRBV5-1
TGCGCCAGCAGCTTGGAACAGGGGGCAAGCTATGGCTACACCTTC
CASSLEQGASYGYTF
>TRBD1|16|TRBJ2-5|.|TRBV28
TGTGCCAGCAGTTCCAGGACAGGTCAGGGGTGGGAGACCCAGTACTTC
CASSSRTGQGWETQYF
>.|13|TRBJ1-2|.|TRBV2
TGTGCCAGCAGTGAATTGACGGTCTATGGCTACACCTTC
CASSELTVYGYTF
>.|14|TRBJ2-1|many|TRBV27
TGTGCCAGCAGTATTTTGACAGAGATCAATGAGCAGTTCTTC
CASSILTEINEQFF
>.|12|TRBJ1-1|many|TRBV27
TGTGCCAGCAGTCGACCGGGGTCTGAAGCTTTCTTT
CASSRPGSEAFF
>.|12|TRBJ1-4|few|TRBV20-1
TGCAGTGCTAGGGATGGACCCGAAAAACTGTTTTTT
CSARDGPEKLFF
>TRBD1|15|TRBJ2-3|.|TRBV30
TGTGCCTGGAGTTTTGCAGGGGGCTTCGCAGATACGCAGTATTTT
CAWSFAGGFADTQYF
>TRBD1|14|TRBJ2-3|.|TRBV7-9
TGTGCCAGCAGCACGACAGGGCCTACAGATACGCAGTATTTT
CASSTTGPTDTQYF
>.|20|TRBJ1-1|.|TRBV5-1
.
CASSFYICSARDRQGTEAFF
>.|15|TRBJ1-5|.|TRBV4-1
TGCGCCAGCAGCCAAGTACAGGGCCCCAATCAGCCCCAGCATTTT
CASSQVQGPNQPQHF
>.|13|TRBJ2-5|many|TRBV30
TGTGCCTGGAGTGGAGGGGCGGAAGAGACCCAGTACTTC
CAWSGGAEETQYF
>.|13|TRBJ2-2|few|TRBV30
TGTGCCTGGAGTGTACAGGACACCGGGGAGCTGTTTTTT
CAWSVQDTGELFF
>TRBD1|15|TRBJ1-4|few|TRBV9
TGTGCCAGCAGCGAACTCTCCGGGACAGGGGAAAAACTGTTTTTT
CASSELSGTGEKLFF
>TRBD2|17|TRBJ2-1|.|TRBV27
TGTGCCAGCAGTTCCTCGGGTAGCGGGGGCTCCTACAATGAGCAGTTCTTC
CASSSSGSGGSYNEQFF
>TRBD2|16|TRBJ2-1|many|TRBV5-1
TGCGCCAGCAGCCCTTTGGTCCTAGCGGGAGGGGATGAGCAGTTCTTC
CASSPLVLAGGDEQFF
>.|20|TRBJ2-5|few|TRBV7-9
TGTGCCAGCAGCCCCGCAAGGGCGACAGGGACTCCGTTGGGCTGGGAGACCCAGTACTTC
CASSPARATGTPLGWETQYF
>.|15|TRBJ1-2|many|TRBV5-1
TGCGCCAGCAGCCCCGATCGCGACAGTCTCTATGGCTACACCTTC
CASSPDRDSLYGYTF
>TRBD1|14|TRBJ2-7|many|TRBV6-1
TGTGCCTGCAATGACAGGGGGCACTCCTACGAGCAGTACTTC
CACNDRGHSYEQYF
>TRBD1|13|TRBJ2-7|many|TRBV28
TGTGCCAGCAGGTTACAGGGGGCCTACGAGCAGTACTTC
CASRLQGAYEQYF
>.|14|TRBJ1-4|.|TRBV5-1
TGCGCCAGCAGCTTATTACAGGGAGGAGAAAAACTGTTTTTT
CASSLLQGGEKLFF
>.|15|TRBJ2-5|.|TRBV20-1
TGCAGTGCTGCAGGCCGGGACGACAGCCAAGAGACCCAGTACTTC
CSAAGRDDSQETQYF
>TRBD1|15|TRBJ1-1|.|TRBV7-9
TGTGCCAGCAGCCCCGGGACAGGTGGGGTCACTGAAGCTTTCTTT
CASSPGTGGVTEAFF